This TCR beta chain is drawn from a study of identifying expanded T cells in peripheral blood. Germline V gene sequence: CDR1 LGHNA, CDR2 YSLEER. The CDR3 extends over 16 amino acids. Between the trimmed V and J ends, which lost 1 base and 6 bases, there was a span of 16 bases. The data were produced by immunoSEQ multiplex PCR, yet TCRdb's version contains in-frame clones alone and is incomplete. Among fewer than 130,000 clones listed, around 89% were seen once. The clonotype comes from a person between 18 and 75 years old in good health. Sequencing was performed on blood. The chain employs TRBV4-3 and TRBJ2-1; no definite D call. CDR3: CASSQVGGGVGNEQFF. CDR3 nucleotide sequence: TGCGCCAGCAGCCAAGTTGGCGGTGGAGTGGGCAATGAGCAGTTCTTC.